What follows are 22 T cell receptor beta chains derived from one specimen sequenced in a study of blood T cell repertoires in COVID-19. Here immunoSEQ multiplex PCR was the method, and the copy in TCRdb shows in-frame clones only, minus some. The table lists some 120,000 clones, roughly 90% of them singletons. The sample consisted of peripheral blood. All receptors come from a man between 60 and 75 years old with COVID-19, enrolled during active disease.

A single count supports this clone. The chain has TRBV20-1 and TRBJ1-1; D gene uncertain. The CDR3 contains 12 residues. Germline V lookup: CDR1 DFQATT, CDR2 SNEGSKA (reference sequence). V was cut by 3 bases and J by 4 bases, with 9 bases left in between. This CDR3 reads CSASLGSTEAFF. In nucleotides, the CDR3 is TGCAGTGCTAGTCTGGGGAGCACTGAAGCTTTCTTT.

The chain employs TRBV18 and TRBJ2-1; 11 bases line up with TRBD2. Germline assignment: CDR1 KGHSH and CDR2 LQKENI. V lost 5 bases to trimming and J lost 7 bases; unmatched junction nucleotides: 7. The CDR3 has 15 amino acids. CDR3 sequence (DNA): TGTGCCAGCTCAACTACTAGCGGGAGTGTGAATGAGCAGTTCTTC. It encodes CASSTTSGSVNEQFF.

This chain uses TRBV12-3 or TRBV12-4 with TRBJ2-1, with TRBD1 matching 9 bases. This CDR3 spans 12 amino acids. Trimming cost V 5 bases and J 16 bases; bases outside gene matches: 9. In nucleotides, the CDR3 is TGTGCCAGCAGTCGCCGGGACAGGGTCTTATTCTTC. Protein product: CASSRRDRVLFF.

J is TRBJ2-1 and V is TRBV5-1; D is unresolved. This CDR3 has 12 residues. The V gene lost 1 base and the J gene lost 7 bases, with 6 bases spanning the gap. Germline lookup yields CDR1 SGHRS and CDR2 YFSETQ. The CDR3 DNA reads as TGCGCCAGCAGCTTGACGGTAAATGAGCAGTTCTTC. Its translation: CASSLTVNEQFF. Based on the CDR3 plus reference TRBV5-1 and TRBJ2-1, the full variable domain is KAGVTQTPRYLIKTRGQQVTLSCSPISGHRSVSWYQQTPGQGLQFLFEYFSETQRNKGNFPGRFSGRQFSNSRSEMNVSTLELGDSALYLCASSLTVNEQFFGPGTRLTVL.

The J gene is TRBJ2-3, the V gene TRBV5-4, with D maybe TRBD2 (5 bases). Germline values: CDR1 SGHNT, CDR2 YYREEE (reference sequence). V dropped 2 bases and J dropped 5 bases, with 15 bases sitting between them. The CDR3 spans 15 residues. The CDR3 coding sequence is TGTGCCAGCAGCTTAATCGAGCGTGGAGGAGATACGCAGTATTTT. The encoded protein is CASSLIERGGDTQYF. Full variable domain (remainder filled in from reference TRBV5-4 and TRBJ2-3): ETGVTQSPTHLIKTRGQQVTLRCSSQSGHNTVSWYQQALGQGPQFIFQYYREEENGRGNFPPRFSGLQFPNYSSELNVNALELDDSALYLCASSLIERGGDTQYFGPGTRLTVL.

The J gene is TRBJ2-2, the V gene TRBV7-9; no reliable D call. Between the trimmed V and J ends, which lost 0 bases and 8 bases, there was a span of 7 bases. The V gene's germline CDR1 is SEHNR and CDR2 FQNEAQ (reference sequence). CDR3 length: 13 residues. The CDR3: CASSLASGGELFF. Written as DNA, the CDR3 is TGTGCCAGCAGCTTAGCGAGTGGTGGGGAGCTGTTTTTT.

The chain combines TRBV7-8 with TRBJ1-6, with 8 bases aligning to TRBD1. CDR1 and CDR2 from the germline V gene are SGHVS and FQNEAQ. V trimming: 1 base; J trimming: 8 bases; junction bases outside the gene matches: 1. The CDR3 is 14 residues long. CDR3 protein: CASSLGTGYSPLHF. The CDR3 DNA reads as TGTGCCAGCAGCTTAGGGACAGGGTATTCACCCCTCCACTTT.

In this sample, this clone turned up a few times. The chain combines TRBV9 with TRBJ2-4; TRBD2 matches 11 bases. Trimming at V came to 3 bases and at J to 4 bases, leaving 9 bases not matched to a gene. This CDR3 contains 17 residues. CDR1 SGDLS and CDR2 YYNGEE come from the germline V gene. The CDR3 region has the DNA TGTGCCAGCAGCGACCCTAGGGGACTAGCGGCTAAAAACATTCAGTACTTC. Translation gives CASSDPRGLAAKNIQYF.

CDR3 nucleotides: TGTGCCAGCAGCCCGGGGACTAGCGGAGATACCACAGATACGCAGTATTTT. It is translated as CASSPGTSGDTTDTQYF. The chain has TRBV9 and TRBJ2-3; 11 bases align to TRBD2. The CDR3 runs to 17 residues. Germline lookup yields CDR1 SGDLS and CDR2 YYNGEE. With V trimmed by 4 bases and J by 2 bases, 9 bases remained unmatched.

The chain couples TRBV25-1 to TRBJ1-5, with D possibly matching TRBD1 (6 bases). The CDR3 has 14 residues. Germline V gene data show CDR1 as MGHDK and CDR2 as SYGVNS. The germline V and J ends were trimmed by 6 bases and 5 bases, with 14 bases remaining between them. The CDR3 region is CASSKGGADQPQHF. CDR3 bases: TGTGCCAGCAGCAAGGGGGGGGCAGATCAGCCCCAGCATTTT.

The chain carries TRBV13 and TRBJ1-1, with D unclear. Per germline, CDR1 PRHDT and CDR2 FYEKMQ (reference sequence). The CDR3 sequence is 14 residues long. Deletions cut 0 bases from V and 0 bases from J, with 5 bases between. CDR3 amino acids: CASSLGSVNTEAFF. In DNA form, the CDR3 reads TGTGCCAGCAGCTTAGGGTCGGTGAACACTGAAGCTTTCTTT. The full variable domain, in which reference TRBV13 and TRBJ1-1 provide the parts outside the CDR3, is AAGVIQSPRHLIKEKRETATLKCYPIPRHDTVYWYQQGPGQDPQFLISFYEKMQSDKGSIPDRFSAQQFSDYHSELNMSSLELGDSALYFCASSLGSVNTEAFFGQGTRLTVV.

The V and J genes are TRBV6-5 and TRBJ2-5; 10 positions agree with TRBD1. Germline CDR1 and CDR2: MNHEY and SVGAGI. After removal of 6 bases from V and 5 bases from J, the junction contained 6 bases not matched to a gene. The CDR3 runs 14 residues. In DNA, the CDR3 is TGTGCCAGCAGCCCGACAGGGGGCAGGGAGACCCAGTACTTC. Translating gives CASSPTGGRETQYF.

The CDR3 reads CASSQASGGDLFF. DNA of the CDR3: TGTGCCAGCAGCCAAGCCTCGGGGGGGGACCTGTTTTTT. The chain carries TRBV3-1 (or the pseudogene TRBV3-2) and TRBJ1-4; TRBD1 is a possible D gene (5 bases). Germline V gene sequence: CDR1 LGHDT, CDR2 YNNKEL (reference sequence). The CDR3 extends over 13 amino acids. V gave up 1 base and J gave up 14 bases, with 14 bases separating them.

This chain connects TRBV10-3 to TRBJ1-2; no clear D. The CDR3 runs 14 residues. Trimming took off 6 bases at V and 3 bases at J, with 14 bases between the two ends. In germline, CDR1 is ENHRY, CDR2 SYGVKD. The CDR3 coding sequence is TGTGCCATCAGCGAAGGAGGGTTAGACTATGGCTACACCTTC. This translates into CAISEGGLDYGYTF.

The V and J genes are TRBV14 and TRBJ1-2; TRBD1 matches at 7 bases. This CDR3 is built from 14 residues. V shed 5 bases and J 8 bases; nucleotides not matched to a gene: 11. Germline CDR1 SGHDN, CDR2 FVKESK. CDR3 sequence: CASSGSGQLVGYTF. In DNA, the CDR3 is TGTGCCAGCAGCGGATCGGGACAGTTGGTAGGCTACACCTTC.

The chain is built from TRBV29-1 and TRBJ1-1, with 9 nucleotides matching TRBD1. Per germline, CDR1 SQVTM and CDR2 ANQGSEA. The CDR3 has 14 amino acids. The V gene end was trimmed by 5 bases and the J gene end by 2 bases; junction bases not matched to a gene: 6. DNA for the CDR3: TGCAGCGTTAGCGACAGGGGGGCAAACACTGAAGCTTTCTTT. Translating it yields CSVSDRGANTEAFF.

The rearrangement joins TRBV21-1 to TRBJ2-7; no check of the table's D call, TRBD2, against the DNA was made. TRBV21-1 is a pseudogene locus. This CDR3 spans 14 amino acids. The CDR3 loop reads CASSTLGGAYEQYF. The CDR3 DNA reads as TGTGCCAGCAGCACCCTTGGGGGGGCCTACGAGCAGTACTTC.

V gene TRBV25-1 combines with J gene TRBJ1-1, with 10 bases matching TRBD1. This CDR3 has 15 residues. With V trimmed by 3 bases and J by 1 base, 2 bases remained unmatched. The germline gives CDR1 MGHDK, CDR2 SYGVNS. The CDR3 nucleotides read TGTGCCAGCAGTGATCGGACAGGGGGGAACACTGAAGCTTTCTTT. It encodes CASSDRTGGNTEAFF. Full variable domain (missing parts from reference TRBV25-1 and TRBJ1-1): EADIYQTPRYLVIGTGKKITLECSQTMGHDKMYWYQQDPGMELHLIHYSYGVNSTEKGDLSSESTVSRIRTEHFPLTLESARPSHTSQYLCASSDRTGGNTEAFFGQGTRLTVV.

The chain recombines TRBV3-1 (or the pseudogene TRBV3-2) with TRBJ2-7, with 9 bases lining up with TRBD1. The CDR3 is 15 residues long. V gave up 4 bases and J gave up 3 bases; unmatched junction bases: 7. Germline V lookup: CDR1 LGHDT, CDR2 YNNKEL (reference sequence). CDR3 coding DNA: TGTGCCAGCAGCCTAAGGACAGGGGCCCTCTACGAGCAGTACTTC. The encoded protein is CASSLRTGALYEQYF.

The rearrangement joins TRBV5-4 to TRBJ1-6, with D possibly matching TRBD1 (5 bases). Germline V lookup: CDR1 SGHNT, CDR2 YYREEE (reference sequence). This CDR3 is 15 amino acids long. V lost 5 bases, J lost 3 bases, and 12 bases lay in between. In nucleotides, the CDR3 is TGTGCCAGCAGTCAGTTCCAGGGCTATAATTCACCCCTCCACTTT. This gives the protein CASSQFQGYNSPLHF.

Here the CDR3 reads CASSGDIQETQYF. In DNA, the CDR3 is TGTGCCAGCAGTGGGGACATCCAAGAGACCCAGTACTTC. The J gene is TRBJ2-5, the V gene TRBV25-1; tentative D call: TRBD1 (6 bases). CDR3 size: 13 residues. Germline CDR1 and CDR2: MGHDK and SYGVNS. Trimming took off 4 bases at V and 1 base at J, with 7 bases between the two ends. The full variable domain, with the rest looked up from reference TRBV25-1 and TRBJ2-5, is EADIYQTPRYLVIGTGKKITLECSQTMGHDKMYWYQQDPGMELHLIHYSYGVNSTEKGDLSSESTVSRIRTEHFPLTLESARPSHTSQYLCASSGDIQETQYFGPGTRLLVL.

This sequence joins TRBV29-1 and TRBJ1-1; TRBD1 matches at 8 bases. After removal of 4 bases from V and 1 base from J, the junction contained 2 bases not matched to a gene. Germline V gene data show CDR1 as SQVTM and CDR2 as ANQGSEA. This CDR3 spans 13 amino acids. The CDR3 here is CSVVGQGNTEAFF. CDR3 sequence (DNA): TGCAGCGTTGTCGGACAGGGGAACACTGAAGCTTTCTTT.